Described below is a single T cell receptor (beta chain) sequence and its context. The antigen is not known. This sample stems from a study of cytomegalovirus exposure and HLA in healthy donors. Whole-study results and caveats: Under in vitro conditions, a few CMV-associated chains were confirmed as specific for CMV antigens. The study carried out a later analysis of TCR beta sequences. It associated under 20,000 of them with specific HLA alleles at a false discovery rate of 0.05. Earlier analysis found most TCR beta V segments productive about 87% or about 30% of the time. Both high specificity and high sensitivity reportedly marked the classifier's diagnosis of cytomegalovirus status.

In the PCR, 60 Vbeta and 13 Jbeta primers were used. Clones were read by immunoSEQ multiplex PCR, and TCRdb kept only the in-frame ones, dropping some. Of about 85,000 clones in the sample, about 80% were seen once. Trimming shortened V by 3 bases and J by 1 base, and 19 bases separated the two germline ends. There are 17 residues in the CDR3. The germline CDR1 and CDR2 sequences are SGHNT and YYREEE (reference sequence). This chain uses TRBV5-4 with TRBJ2-5; D is perhaps TRBD1 (5 bases). The sequenced material came from PBMCs. This TCR came from a man between 45 and 60 years old in good health and CMV-seropositive. CDR3 coding DNA: TGTGCCAGCAGCTCGCTACCGACAGAGAGTATCCAAGAGACCCAGTACTTC. The encoded protein is CASSSLPTESIQETQYF.